The 25 T cell receptor beta chains given below trace back to one sample, sequenced in a study of blood T cells in healthy people across ages. A J-beta primer mix and a sample-barcoded 5' primer were used in a second PCR of roughly 6 to 11 cycles. TCRdb recomputed calls from the 5' RACE reads with MiXCR, one row per CDR3 protein. The table records roughly 1.9 million distinct CDR3 sequences, approximately 39% of them present only once. The specimen was blood. These receptors were taken from a human donor in good health.

With respect to this clonotype: Mismatch with germline at one junction end may stem from a read error. The V call is TRBV4-2, the J call TRBJ1-4; 11 bases agree with TRBD1. CDR3 length equals 15 residues. Germline CDR1 and CDR2: LGHNA and YNFKEQ. The CDR3 DNA is TGTGCCAGCAGCGCCCCGGGACAGGGGGATGAAAAACCGTTTTTT. Translating gives CASSAPGQGDEKPFF.

This chain uses TRBV30 with TRBJ1-1, with D tentatively TRBD1 (6 bases). In germline, CDR1 is GTSNPN, CDR2 SVGIG (reference sequence). There are 15 residues in the CDR3. The V gene lost 3 bases and the J gene lost 4 bases, with 18 bases spanning the gap. CDR3 nucleotides: TGTGCCTGGAGCGGAATATTGGGGGCGGCCACTGAAGCTTTCTTT. Residues: CAWSGILGAATEAFF.

The rearrangement uses TRBV6-6 and TRBJ2-7, with D uncertain. In germline, CDR1 is MNHNY, CDR2 SVGAGI (reference sequence). V lost 7 bases, J lost 1 base, and 14 bases lay in between. The CDR3 totals 14 residues. The CDR3 region is CASTAKVSSYEQYF. CDR3 coding DNA: TGTGCCAGCACTGCTAAAGTCTCATCCTACGAGCAGTACTTC.

This clonotype is a singleton in its sample. The rearrangement uses TRBV5-1 and TRBJ2-6; possible D gene TRBD1, 5 bases. V was clipped by 4 bases and J by 0 bases, with 14 bases between them. Germline lookup yields CDR1 SGHRS and CDR2 YFSETQ. The CDR3 runs 17 residues. CDR3 sequence: CASSLRGTSSGANVLTF. The CDR3 DNA is TGCGCCAGCAGCCTAAGGGGCACCAGCTCTGGGGCCAACGTCCTGACTTTC.

A few counts support this clonotype. The chain uses TRBV7-3 and TRBJ1-2, with 10 bases that match TRBD1. V lost 3 bases, J lost 4 bases, and 8 bases stayed unmatched. This CDR3 is 16 amino acids long. CDR1 and CDR2 from the germline V gene are SGHTA and FQGTGA. CDR3 in DNA: TGTGCCAGCAGCTTGGAGGGACAGGGGTCGATCTATGGCTACACCTTC. It codes for CASSLEGQGSIYGYTF.

The gene calls are TRBV20-1 and TRBJ1-2; unclear D gene. Germline values: CDR1 DFQATT, CDR2 SNEGSKA (reference sequence). This CDR3 has 11 amino acids. V lost 0 bases to trimming and J lost 7 bases, with 6 bases between them. The CDR3 reads CSARDSRGYTF. In DNA, the CDR3 is TGCAGTGCTAGAGATAGTCGTGGCTACACCTTC.

This clonotype was seen a handful of times. This chain uses TRBV20-1 with TRBJ2-3, with D unresolved. Between the trimmed V and J ends, which lost 1 base and 1 base, there was a span of 24 bases. This CDR3 comprises 19 residues. In germline, CDR1 is DFQATT, CDR2 SNEGSKA (reference sequence). The chain's CDR3 is CSARAIVGNIQLRTDTQYF. In DNA, the CDR3 is TGCAGTGCTAGAGCTATTGTGGGGAACATACAACTCCGCACAGATACGCAGTATTTT.

This clonotype was observed a few times. The rearrangement joins TRBV5-1 to TRBJ2-3; D gene ambiguous. The V end was cut by 1 base, the J end by 5 bases, with 11 bases between. CDR1 is SGHRS and CDR2 is YFSETQ in the germline V gene. The CDR3 has 14 amino acids. The CDR3 loop reads CASSLKFRGDTQYF. Written as DNA, the CDR3 is TGCGCCAGCAGCTTGAAATTTCGCGGAGATACGCAGTATTTT.

There are many counts of this clonotype. The chain is built from TRBV3-1 and TRBJ2-7; D is uncertain. The CDR3 consists of 14 residues. CDR1 is LGHDT and CDR2 is YNNKEL in the germline V gene (reference sequence). V lost 3 bases to trimming and J lost 1 base, with 10 bases between them. The CDR3 region has the DNA TGTGCCAGCAGCCAGGGAATTGGGTCCTACGAGCAGTACTTC. Residues: CASSQGIGSYEQYF.

This chain uses TRBV6-6 with TRBJ2-5; tentatively, D is TRBD1 (6 bases). With the DNA end fitting TRBJ2-7 better, the J assignment may be wrong. This CDR3 has 16 amino acids. Per the germline V gene, CDR1 is MNHNY and CDR2 is SVGAGI (reference sequence). CDR3 region: CASSYQQGSVNYEQYF. In DNA, the CDR3 is TGTGCCAGCAGTTACCAGCAGGGGTCGGTGAACTACGAGCAGTACTTC.

This clonotype was seen more than once but under ten times. This chain links TRBV20-1 with TRBJ2-1; 9 nucleotides match TRBD1. The CDR3 spans 13 residues. Germline values: CDR1 DFQATT, CDR2 SNEGSKA (reference sequence). V trimming: 6 bases; J trimming: 9 bases; junction bases outside the gene matches: 9. CDR3: CSASGQGVGEQFF. The CDR3 DNA is TGCAGTGCCTCGGGACAGGGTGTCGGTGAGCAGTTCTTC.

The J gene is TRBJ1-4, the V gene TRBV20-1, with D possibly being TRBD1 (5 bases). The germline V gene encodes CDR1 DFQATT and CDR2 SNEGSKA (reference sequence). The CDR3 has 14 amino acids. Trimming removed 6 bases at V and 0 bases at J, with 11 bases between. CDR3 loop: CSALDSATNEKLFF. CDR3 coding DNA: TGCAGTGCCCTCGACAGCGCAACTAATGAAAAACTGTTTTTT.

The V call is TRBV3-1, the J call TRBJ2-1, with 9 bases matching TRBD2. V trimming: 5 bases; J trimming: 3 bases; junction bases outside the gene matches: 2. CDR1 and CDR2 from the germline V gene are LGHDT and YNNKEL (reference sequence). The CDR3 runs to 14 residues. This CDR3 reads CASSNSGSYNEQFF. The CDR3, as DNA: TGTGCCAGCAGCAATAGCGGGAGCTACAATGAGCAGTTCTTC.

This clonotype was detected only a few times. The rearrangement links TRBV6-6 to TRBJ2-5, with D tentatively TRBD1 (5 bases). V lost 0 bases, J lost 11 bases, and 13 bases lay in between. The length of the CDR3 is 13 residues. Germline CDR1 is MNHNY and CDR2 is SVGAGI (reference sequence). As DNA, the CDR3 is TGTGCCAGCAGTTACTCTCCCGGTCAGGGACAGTACTTC. Translation gives CASSYSPGQGQYF.

The chain joins TRBV20-1 to TRBJ1-4, with 11 nucleotides matching TRBD1. From germline, CDR1 is DFQATT and CDR2 SNEGSKA (reference sequence). Trimming removed 5 bases from V and 7 bases from J; junction bases left unmatched: 3. This CDR3 has 13 residues. CDR3 DNA: TGCAGTGCTCAGGACAGGGGGCGTGAAAAACTGTTTTTT. Translation: CSAQDRGREKLFF.

This clonotype has only one observation. The chain employs TRBV6-5 and TRBJ2-4; weak D call: TRBD1 (6 bases). Trimming took 4 bases from V and 13 from J, leaving 26 bases between them. This CDR3 is 16 amino acids long. The germline V gene encodes CDR1 MNHEY and CDR2 SVGAGI. The CDR3 loop is CASSSPFLRGSYEQYF. The CDR3 DNA sequence: TGTGCCAGCAGTTCTCCGTTCCTCAGGGGCTCCTATGAGCAGTACTTC.

This clonotype came up once. The rearrangement joins TRBV20-1 to TRBJ2-3; TRBD2 matches at 8 bases. The CDR3 totals 14 residues. V lost 5 bases and J lost 1; bases outside the gene matches: 5. Germline values: CDR1 DFQATT, CDR2 SNEGSKA (reference sequence). As DNA, the CDR3 is TGCAGTGCTTTTAGCGGGGCTTGCACAGATACGCAGTATTTT. Its translation is CSAFSGACTDTQYF.

The rearrangement uses TRBV12-3 or TRBV12-4 and TRBJ2-3; possible D gene TRBD1, 5 bases. Trimming took 3 bases from V and 1 from J, leaving 14 bases between them. The CDR3 is made up of 16 amino acids. CDR3 sequence (DNA): TGTGCCAGCAGTTTTAACAGCCTAGGGGGCACAGATACGCAGTATTTT. It is translated as CASSFNSLGGTDTQYF.

The genes are TRBV7-2 and TRBJ2-3, with 8 positions matching TRBD2. This CDR3 is 15 amino acids long. V shed 5 bases and J 1 base; nucleotides not matched to a gene: 5. CDR1 and CDR2 from the germline V gene are SGHTA and FQGNSA. This CDR3 reads CASSRGGRGTDTQYF. The CDR3 DNA reads as TGTGCCAGCAGCCGCGGGGGGCGGGGCACAGATACGCAGTATTTT.

On this clonotype itself: A single base separates this from a much larger clone, so it may be a read error. V and J are TRBV29-1 and TRBJ2-5, with 7 bases lining up with TRBD1. Germline values: CDR1 SQVTM, CDR2 ANQGSEA. The CDR3 extends over 13 amino acids. The CDR3 sequence: CSVWGQRQEAQYF. For the CDR3, the DNA is TGCAGCGTGTGGGGACAGAGGCAAGAGGCCCAGTACTTC.

This clonotype was found a few times. Written as DNA, the CDR3 is TGTGCCACCAGTGATCCGCAGGAGGGGCTGTTTTTT. Amino acid sequence: CATSDPQEGLFF. This chain links TRBV24-1 with TRBJ1-4; a weak D match, TRBD1 (5 bases). Per the germline V gene, CDR1 is KGHDR and CDR2 is SFDVKD. V shed 3 bases and J shed 14 bases, with 12 bases lying between them. The CDR3 length is 12 residues.

The chain carries TRBV15 and TRBJ2-2; D might be TRBD2 (6 bases). The CDR3 contains 17 residues. CDR1 LNHNV and CDR2 YYDKDF come from the germline V gene (reference sequence). Deletions cut 0 bases from V and 6 bases from J, with 17 bases between. CDR3 in amino acids: CATSRDPARDGAGELFF. CDR3 coding DNA: TGTGCCACCAGCAGAGATCCTGCGCGGGACGGGGCCGGGGAGCTGTTTTTT. The variable domain in full, completed from reference TRBV15 and TRBJ2-2, reads DAMVIQNPRYQVTQFGKPVTLSCSQTLNHNVMYWYQQKSSQAPKLLFHYYDKDFNNEADTPDNFQSRRPNTSFCFLDIRSPGLGDTAMYLCATSRDPARDGAGELFFGEGSRLTVL.

The V and J genes are TRBV5-1 and TRBJ2-5, with D maybe TRBD2 (6 bases). The V end lost 3 bases, the J end lost 5 bases, and 14 bases lay between the germline ends. This CDR3 is 14 amino acids long. Germline V lookup: CDR1 SGHRS, CDR2 YFSETQ. The CDR3 DNA sequence: TGCGCCAGCAGCTGGAGCGGGTGGGAGGAGACCCAGTACTTC. Translated: CASSWSGWEETQYF.

This clonotype was seen only a few times. This chain connects TRBV5-1 to TRBJ2-1; TRBD2 agrees at 10 bases. V lost 0 bases and J lost 10; bases outside the gene matches: 10. CDR1 and CDR2 (germline): SGHRS, YFSETQ. There are 16 residues in the CDR3. This chain's CDR3 is CASSLARSGGAREQFF. CDR3 nucleotides: TGCGCCAGCAGCTTGGCCAGGAGCGGGGGGGCGAGGGAGCAGTTCTTC.

The rearrangement uses TRBV2 and TRBJ1-2, with D unclear. Germline V lookup: CDR1 SNHLY, CDR2 FYNNEI. The CDR3 is 13 amino acids. V was shortened by 7 bases and J by 2 bases, with 11 bases between the two germline ends. CDR3: CASTGSKNYGYTF. In nucleotides, the CDR3 is TGTGCCAGCACCGGCAGCAAAAACTATGGCTACACCTTC.